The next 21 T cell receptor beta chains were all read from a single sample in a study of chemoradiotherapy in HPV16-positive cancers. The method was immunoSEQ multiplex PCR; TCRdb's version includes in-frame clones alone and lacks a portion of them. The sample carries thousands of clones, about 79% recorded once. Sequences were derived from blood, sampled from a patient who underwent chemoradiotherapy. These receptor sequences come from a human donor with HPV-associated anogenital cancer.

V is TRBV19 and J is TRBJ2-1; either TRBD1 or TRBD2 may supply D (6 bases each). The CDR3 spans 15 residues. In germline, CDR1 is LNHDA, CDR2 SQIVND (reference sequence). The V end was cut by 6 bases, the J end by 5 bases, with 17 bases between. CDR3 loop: CASSRTDRRDNEQFF. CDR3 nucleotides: TGTGCCAGTAGCCGGACAGACCGGAGGGACAATGAGCAGTTCTTC. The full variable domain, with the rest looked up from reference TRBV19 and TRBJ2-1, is DGGITQSPKYLFRKEGQNVTLSCEQNLNHDAMYWYRQDPGQGLRLIYYSQIVNDFQKGDIAEGYSVSREKKESFPLTVTSAQKNPTAFYLCASSRTDRRDNEQFFGPGTRLTVL.

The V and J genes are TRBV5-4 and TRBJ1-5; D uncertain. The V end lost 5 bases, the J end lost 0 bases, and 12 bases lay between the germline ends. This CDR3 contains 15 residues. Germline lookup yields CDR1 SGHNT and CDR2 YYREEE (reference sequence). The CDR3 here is CASSPDGDSNQPQHF. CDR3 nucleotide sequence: TGTGCCAGCAGTCCGGACGGTGATAGCAATCAGCCCCAGCATTTT.

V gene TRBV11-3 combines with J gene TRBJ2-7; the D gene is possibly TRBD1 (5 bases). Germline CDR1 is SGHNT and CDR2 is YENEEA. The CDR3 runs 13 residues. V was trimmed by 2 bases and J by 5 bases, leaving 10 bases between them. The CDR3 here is CASSLSGQDEQYF. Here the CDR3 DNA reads TGTGCCAGCAGCTTATCAGGGCAGGACGAGCAGTACTTC.

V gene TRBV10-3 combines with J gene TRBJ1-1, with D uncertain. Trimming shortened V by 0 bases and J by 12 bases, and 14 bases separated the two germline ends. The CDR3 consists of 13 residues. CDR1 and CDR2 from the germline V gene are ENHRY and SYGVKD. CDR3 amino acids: CAISESAGLVSFF. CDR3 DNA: TGTGCCATCAGTGAGTCTGCAGGCTTGGTTTCTTTCTTT.

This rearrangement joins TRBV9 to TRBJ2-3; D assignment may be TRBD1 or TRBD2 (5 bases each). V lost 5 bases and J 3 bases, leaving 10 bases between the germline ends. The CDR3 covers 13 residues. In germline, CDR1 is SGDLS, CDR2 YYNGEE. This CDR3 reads CASRPGHTDTQYF. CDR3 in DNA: TGTGCCAGCAGGCCGGGGCATACAGATACGCAGTATTTT.

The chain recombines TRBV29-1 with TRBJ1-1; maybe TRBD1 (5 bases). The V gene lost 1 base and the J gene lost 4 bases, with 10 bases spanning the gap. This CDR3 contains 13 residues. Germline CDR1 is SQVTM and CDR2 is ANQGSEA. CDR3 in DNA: TGCAGCGTTGAAGTTGGCGGGGGCACTGAAGCTTTCTTT. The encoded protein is CSVEVGGGTEAFF. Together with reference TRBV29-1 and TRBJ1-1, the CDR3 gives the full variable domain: SAVISQKPSRDICQRGTSLTIQCQVDSQVTMMFWYRQQPGQSLTLIATANQGSEATYESGFVIDKFPISRPNLTFSTLTVSNMSPEDSSIYLCSVEVGGGTEAFFGQGTRLTVV.

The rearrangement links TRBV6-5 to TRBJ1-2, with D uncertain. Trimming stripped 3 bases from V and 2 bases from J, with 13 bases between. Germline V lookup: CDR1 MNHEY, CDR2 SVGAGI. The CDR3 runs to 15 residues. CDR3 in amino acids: CASSYDMEANYGYTF. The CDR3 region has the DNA TGTGCCAGCAGTTATGACATGGAAGCAAACTATGGCTACACCTTC.

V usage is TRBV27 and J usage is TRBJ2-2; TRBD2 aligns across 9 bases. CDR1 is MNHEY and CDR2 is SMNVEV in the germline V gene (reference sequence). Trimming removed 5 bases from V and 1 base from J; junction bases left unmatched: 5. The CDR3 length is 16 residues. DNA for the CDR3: TGTGCCAGCAGTCGATGGACTAGCGTGAACACCGGGGAGCTGTTTTTT. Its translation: CASSRWTSVNTGELFF.

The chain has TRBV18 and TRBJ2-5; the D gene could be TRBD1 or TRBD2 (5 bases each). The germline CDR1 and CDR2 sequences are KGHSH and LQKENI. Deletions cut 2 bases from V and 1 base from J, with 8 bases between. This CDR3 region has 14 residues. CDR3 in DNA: TGTGCCAGCTCACCAGAGGGGTTCCAAGAGACCCAGTACTTC. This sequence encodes CASSPEGFQETQYF. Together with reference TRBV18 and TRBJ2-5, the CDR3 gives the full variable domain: NAGVMQNPRHLVRRRGQEARLRCSPMKGHSHVYWYRQLPEEGLKFMVYLQKENIIDESGMPKERFSAEFPKEGPSILRIQQVVRGDSAAYFCASSPEGFQETQYFGPGTRLLVL.

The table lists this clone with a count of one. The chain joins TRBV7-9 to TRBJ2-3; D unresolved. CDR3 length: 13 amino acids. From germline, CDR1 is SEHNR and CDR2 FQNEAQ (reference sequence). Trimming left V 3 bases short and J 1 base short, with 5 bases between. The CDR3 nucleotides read TGTGCCAGCAGCTTTTTAGGCACAGATACGCAGTATTTT. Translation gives CASSFLGTDTQYF.

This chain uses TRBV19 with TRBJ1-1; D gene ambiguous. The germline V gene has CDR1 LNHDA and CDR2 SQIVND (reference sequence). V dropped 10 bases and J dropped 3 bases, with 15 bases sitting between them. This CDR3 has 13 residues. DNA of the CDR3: TGTGCCACCACGGGATCGGTTGACACTGAAGCTTTCTTT. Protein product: CATTGSVDTEAFF.

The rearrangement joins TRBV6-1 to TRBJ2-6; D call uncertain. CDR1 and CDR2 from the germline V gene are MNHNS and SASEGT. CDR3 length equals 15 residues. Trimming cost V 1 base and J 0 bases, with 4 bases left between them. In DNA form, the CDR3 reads TGTGCCAGCAGTGAAGACAGCTCTGGGGCCAACGTCCTGACTTTC. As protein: CASSEDSSGANVLTF.

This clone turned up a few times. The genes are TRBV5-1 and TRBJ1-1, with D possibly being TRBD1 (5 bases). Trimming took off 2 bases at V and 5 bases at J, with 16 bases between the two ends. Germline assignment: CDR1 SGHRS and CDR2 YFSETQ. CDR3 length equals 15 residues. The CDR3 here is CASSLRGEGETEAFF. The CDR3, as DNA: TGCGCCAGCAGCTTACGGGGGGAAGGGGAAACTGAAGCTTTCTTT.

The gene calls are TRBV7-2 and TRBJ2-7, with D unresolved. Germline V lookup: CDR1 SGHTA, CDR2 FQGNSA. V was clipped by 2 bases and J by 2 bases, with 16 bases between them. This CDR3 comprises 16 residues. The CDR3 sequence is CASSLLSGGPAYEQYF. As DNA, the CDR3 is TGTGCCAGCAGCTTACTTTCGGGCGGTCCGGCCTACGAGCAGTACTTC.

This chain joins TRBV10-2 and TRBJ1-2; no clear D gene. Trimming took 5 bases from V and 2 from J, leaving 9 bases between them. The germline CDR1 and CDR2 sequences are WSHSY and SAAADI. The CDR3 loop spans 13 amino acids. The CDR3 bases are TGCGCCAGCAGTTCCGGACCCAACTATGGCTACACCTTC. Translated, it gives CASSSGPNYGYTF.

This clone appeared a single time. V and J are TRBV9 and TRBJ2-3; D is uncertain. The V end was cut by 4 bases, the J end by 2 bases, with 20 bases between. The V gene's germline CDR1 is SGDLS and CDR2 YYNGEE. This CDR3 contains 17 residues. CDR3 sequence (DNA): TGTGCCAGCAGCCCCTCCGATGTAGCCCTAATCACAGATACGCAGTATTTT. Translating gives CASSPSDVALITDTQYF.

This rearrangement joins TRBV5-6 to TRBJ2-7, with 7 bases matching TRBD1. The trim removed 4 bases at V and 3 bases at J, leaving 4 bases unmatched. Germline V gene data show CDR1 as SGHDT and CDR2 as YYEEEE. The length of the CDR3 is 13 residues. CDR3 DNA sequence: TGTGCCAGCAGCCGAAACAGGGGCTACGAGCAGTACTTC. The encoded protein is CASSRNRGYEQYF.

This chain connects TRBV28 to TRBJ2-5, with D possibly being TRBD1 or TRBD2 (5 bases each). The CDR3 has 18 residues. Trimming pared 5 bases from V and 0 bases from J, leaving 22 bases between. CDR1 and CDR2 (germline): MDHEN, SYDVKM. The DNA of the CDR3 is TGTGCCAGCAGTCCTGTCCTCGGGGCAAATTTGGACCAAGAGACCCAGTACTTC. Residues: CASSPVLGANLDQETQYF.

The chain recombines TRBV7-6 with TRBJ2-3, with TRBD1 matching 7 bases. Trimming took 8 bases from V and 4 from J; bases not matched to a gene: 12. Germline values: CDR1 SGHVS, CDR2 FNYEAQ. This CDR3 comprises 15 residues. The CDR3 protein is CASGEEGAFADTQYF. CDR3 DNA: TGTGCCAGCGGCGAAGAGGGGGCCTTCGCAGATACGCAGTATTTT.

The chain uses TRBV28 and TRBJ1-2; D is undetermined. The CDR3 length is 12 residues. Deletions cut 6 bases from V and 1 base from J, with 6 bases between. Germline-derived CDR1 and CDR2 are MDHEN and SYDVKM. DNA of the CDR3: TGTGCCAGCAGCGTGAATAACTATGGCTACACCTTC. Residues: CASSVNNYGYTF.

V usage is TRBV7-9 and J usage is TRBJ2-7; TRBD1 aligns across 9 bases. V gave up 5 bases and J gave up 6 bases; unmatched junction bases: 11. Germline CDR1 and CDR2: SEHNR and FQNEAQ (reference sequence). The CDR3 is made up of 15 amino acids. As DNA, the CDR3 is TGTGCCAGCAGCGCCACGGACAGGGGCGGGCTCGAGCAGTACTTC. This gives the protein CASSATDRGGLEQYF.